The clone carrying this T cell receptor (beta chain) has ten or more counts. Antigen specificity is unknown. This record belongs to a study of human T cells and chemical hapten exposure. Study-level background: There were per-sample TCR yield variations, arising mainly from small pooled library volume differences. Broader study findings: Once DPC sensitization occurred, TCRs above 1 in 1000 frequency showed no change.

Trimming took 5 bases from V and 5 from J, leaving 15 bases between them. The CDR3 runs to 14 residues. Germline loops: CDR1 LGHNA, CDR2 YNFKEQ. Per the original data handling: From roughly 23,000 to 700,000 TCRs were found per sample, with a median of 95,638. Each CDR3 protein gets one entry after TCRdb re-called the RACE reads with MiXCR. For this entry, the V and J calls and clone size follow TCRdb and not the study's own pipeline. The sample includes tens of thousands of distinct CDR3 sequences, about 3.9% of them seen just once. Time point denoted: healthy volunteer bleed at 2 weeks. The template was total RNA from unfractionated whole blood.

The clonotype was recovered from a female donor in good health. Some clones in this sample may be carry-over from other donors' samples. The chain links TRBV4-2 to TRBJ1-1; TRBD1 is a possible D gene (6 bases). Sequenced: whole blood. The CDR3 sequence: CASSGTGPRTEAFF. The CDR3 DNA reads TGTGCCAGCAGCGGAACAGGGCCCAGGACTGAAGCTTTCTTT.